This T cell receptor (beta chain) was observed in a study of T cell responses to AZD1222 COVID-19 vaccine. The CDR3 consists of 17 residues. The germline CDR1 and CDR2 sequences are SGHTA and FQGTGA. The trim removed 0 bases at V and 1 base at J, leaving 6 bases unmatched. TCRdb keeps only in-frame clones here, not all; method: immunoSEQ multiplex PCR. Seen here are 140,000 or so clones, roughly 87% observed once, and the top ten hold approximately 1.8%. This sequence joins TRBV7-3 and TRBJ2-3; 8 nucleotides line up with TRBD2. The sequences come from peripheral blood, collected 28 days after the second AZD1222 dose. This clonotype was obtained from an adult who received the AZD1222 COVID-19 vaccine. The CDR3 reads CASSLTPGTRGTDTQYF. The CDR3 DNA follows: TGTGCCAGCAGCTTAACCCCCGGGACTAGGGGCACAGATACGCAGTATTTT. Full variable domain (rest looked up from reference TRBV7-3 and TRBJ2-3): GAGVSQTPSNKVTEKGKYVELRCDPISGHTALYWYRQSLGQGPEFLIYFQGTGAADDSGLPNDRFFAVRPEGSVSTLKIQRTERGDSAVYLCASSLTPGTRGTDTQYFGPGTRLTVL.